Reported below is one TCR beta chain. The data belong to a study of PD-L1 blockade in urothelial cancer. In the study overall: Atezolizumab (1,200 mg intravenously every 3 weeks) began in the mid-2010s for patients. Per blood sample, T cells had a median of roughly 150,000. In the patient group, about 85% of the roughly 29 were males with bladder-origin urothelial cancer.

Generated by immunoSEQ multiplex PCR, the TCRdb table keeps only in-frame clones and is missing some. The table lists 45,000 to 50,000 clones, around 89% of them singletons. Sequencing used PBMCs, obtained around atezolizumab (anti-PD-L1) treatment. This clonotype was sampled from an elderly man with urothelial cancer.

CDR3 in amino acids: CASSPSMTGRGNIQYF. The CDR3 nucleotides read TGTGCCAGCTCACCCAGTATGACAGGTCGGGGAAACATTCAGTACTTC. This chain links TRBV18 with TRBJ2-4; TRBD1 is a possible D gene (6 bases). This CDR3 is 16 amino acids long. Germline CDR1 KGHSH, CDR2 LQKENI. V lost 3 bases to trimming and J lost 6 bases, with 18 bases between them.